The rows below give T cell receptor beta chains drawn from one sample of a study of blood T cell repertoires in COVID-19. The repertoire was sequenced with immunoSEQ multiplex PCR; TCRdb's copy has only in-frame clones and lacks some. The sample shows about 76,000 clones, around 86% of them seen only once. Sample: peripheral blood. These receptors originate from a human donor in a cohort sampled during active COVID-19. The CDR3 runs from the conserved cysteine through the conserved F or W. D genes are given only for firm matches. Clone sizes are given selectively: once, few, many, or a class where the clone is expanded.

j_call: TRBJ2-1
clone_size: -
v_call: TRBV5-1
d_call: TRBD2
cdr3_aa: CASSSLAGGPNEQFF
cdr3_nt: TGCGCCAGCAGCTCTCTGGCGGGGGGGCCGAATGAGCAGTTCTTC

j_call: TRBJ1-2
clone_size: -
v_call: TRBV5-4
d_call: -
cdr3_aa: CASSLVGRGTDNYGYTF
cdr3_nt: TGTGCCAGCAGCTTGGTTGGCAGGGGAACTGATAACTATGGCTACACCTTC

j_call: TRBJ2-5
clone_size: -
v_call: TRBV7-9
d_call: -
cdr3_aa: CASSSTEQETQYF
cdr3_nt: TGTGCCAGCAGCTCGACAGAACAAGAGACCCAGTACTTC

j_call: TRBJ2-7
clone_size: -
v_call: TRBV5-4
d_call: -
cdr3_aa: CASSLAFGVSDEQYF
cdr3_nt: TGTGCCAGCAGCTTGGCGTTCGGGGTCTCAGACGAGCAGTACTTC

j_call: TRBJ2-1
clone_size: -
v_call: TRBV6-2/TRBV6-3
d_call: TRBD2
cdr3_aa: CASSYTSGGYNEQFF
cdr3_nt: TGTGCCAGCAGTTACACTAGCGGGGGGTACAATGAGCAGTTCTTC

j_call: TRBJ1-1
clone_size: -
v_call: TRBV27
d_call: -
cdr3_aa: CASSLLGTFYTEAFF
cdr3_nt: TGTGCCAGCAGTTTATTGGGGACTTTCTACACTGAAGCTTTCTTT

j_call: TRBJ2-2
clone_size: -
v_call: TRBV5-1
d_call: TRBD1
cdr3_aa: CASSLGGQGDGTGELFF
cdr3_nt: TGCGCCAGCAGCTTGGGCGGGCAGGGGGACGGCACCGGGGAGCTGTTTTTT

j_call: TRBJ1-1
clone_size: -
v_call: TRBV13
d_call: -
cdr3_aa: CASSLIPTGPNTEAFF
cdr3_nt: TGTGCCAGCAGCTTAATCCCCACAGGGCCGAACACTGAAGCTTTCTTT

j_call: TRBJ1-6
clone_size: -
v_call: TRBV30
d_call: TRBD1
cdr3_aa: CAWSGLQGKYSPLHF
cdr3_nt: TGTGCCTGGAGTGGGTTACAGGGGAAATATTCACCCCTCCACTTT

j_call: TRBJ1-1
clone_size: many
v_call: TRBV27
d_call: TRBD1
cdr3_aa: CASSSQGTRTEAFF
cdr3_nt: TGTGCCAGCAGTTCACAGGGGACTCGCACTGAAGCTTTCTTT

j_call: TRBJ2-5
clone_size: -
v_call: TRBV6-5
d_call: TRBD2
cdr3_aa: CASSLAGGKETQYF
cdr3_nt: TGTGCCAGCAGTCTAGCGGGGGGTAAAGAGACCCAGTACTTC

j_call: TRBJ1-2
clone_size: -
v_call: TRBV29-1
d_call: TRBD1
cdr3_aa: CSVEISGTGGAGYTF
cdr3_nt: TGCAGCGTTGAAATATCCGGGACAGGGGGCGCTGGCTACACCTTC

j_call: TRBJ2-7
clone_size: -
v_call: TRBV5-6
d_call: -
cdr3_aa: CASSLDYSYEQYF
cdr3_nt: TGTGCCAGCAGCTTGGACTATTCCTACGAGCAGTACTTC

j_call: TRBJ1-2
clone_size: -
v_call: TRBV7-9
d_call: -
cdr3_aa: CASSLQGSYGYTF
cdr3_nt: TGTGCCAGCAGCTTACAGGGTAGCTATGGCTACACCTTC

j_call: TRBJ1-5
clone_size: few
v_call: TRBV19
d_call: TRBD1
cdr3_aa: CASRPGQGTQPQHF
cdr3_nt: TGTGCCAGTAGGCCGGGACAGGGGACCCAGCCCCAGCATTTT

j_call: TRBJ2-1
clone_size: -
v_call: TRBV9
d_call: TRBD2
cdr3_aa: CASSPSRAAGGPSSYNEQFF
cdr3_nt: TGTGCCAGCAGCCCCAGCCGTGCCGCGGGGGGGCCCAGCTCCTACAATGAGCAGTTCTTC

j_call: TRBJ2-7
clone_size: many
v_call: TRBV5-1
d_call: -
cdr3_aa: CASSLATGSSYEQYF
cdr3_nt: TGCGCCAGCAGCTTGGCTACAGGGAGCTCCTACGAGCAGTACTTC

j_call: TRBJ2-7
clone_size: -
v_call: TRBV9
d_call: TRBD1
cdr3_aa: CASSAGTGFYEQYF
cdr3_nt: TGTGCCAGCAGCGCCGGGACAGGGTTCTACGAGCAGTACTTC

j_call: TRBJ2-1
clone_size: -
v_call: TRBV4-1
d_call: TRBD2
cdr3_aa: CASSYRGVRYNEQFF
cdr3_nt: TGCGCCAGCAGTTACCGGGGGGTCCGTTACAATGAGCAGTTCTTC

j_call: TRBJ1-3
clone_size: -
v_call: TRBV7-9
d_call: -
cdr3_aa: CASSLGSARGRNSGNTIYF
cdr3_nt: TGTGCCAGCAGCTTAGGGTCCGCCCGCGGGAGGAACTCTGGAAACACCATATATTTT

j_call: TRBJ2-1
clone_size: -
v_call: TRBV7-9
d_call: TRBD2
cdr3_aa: CASSTGLEAHWEQFF
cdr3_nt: TGTGCCAGCAGCACCGGACTAGAAGCCCATTGGGAGCAGTTCTTC

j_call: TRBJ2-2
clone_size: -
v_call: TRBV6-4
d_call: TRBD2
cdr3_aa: CASSRLAGGTGELFF
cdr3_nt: TGTGCCAGCAGTCGACTAGCGGGGGGAACCGGGGAGCTGTTTTTT

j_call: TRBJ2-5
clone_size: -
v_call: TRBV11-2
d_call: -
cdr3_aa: CASSQGYTTASQETQYF
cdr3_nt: TGTGCCAGCAGCCAAGGTTACACAACAGCAAGTCAGGAGACCCAGTACTTC

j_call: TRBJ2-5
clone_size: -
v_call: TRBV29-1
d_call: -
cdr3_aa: CSVEGDWGPGTQYF
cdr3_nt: TGCAGCGTTGAGGGGGACTGGGGTCCAGGGACCCAGTACTTC

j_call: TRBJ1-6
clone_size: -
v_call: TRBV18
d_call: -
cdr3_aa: CASSPAGQSYNSPLHF
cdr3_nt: TGTGCCAGCTCACCGGCGGGCCAGTCCTATAATTCACCCCTCCACTTT

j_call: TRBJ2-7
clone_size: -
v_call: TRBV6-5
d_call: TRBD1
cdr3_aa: CASSSVRDRFSYEQYF
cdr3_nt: TGTGCCAGCAGTTCCGTCCGGGACAGGTTCTCCTACGAGCAGTACTTC

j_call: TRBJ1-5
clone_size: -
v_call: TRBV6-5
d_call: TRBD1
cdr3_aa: CASSETGAINQPQHF
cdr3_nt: TGTGCCAGCAGCGAGACAGGGGCCATTAATCAGCCCCAGCATTTT

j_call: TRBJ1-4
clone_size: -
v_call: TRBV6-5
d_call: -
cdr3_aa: CASRRAGTNEKLFF
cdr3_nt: TGTGCCAGCAGGAGGGCAGGAACTAATGAAAAACTGTTTTTT

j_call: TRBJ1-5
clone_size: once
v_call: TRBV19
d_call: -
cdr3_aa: CASSPRLHQPQHF
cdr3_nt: TGTGCCAGTAGCCCGCGCCTCCATCAGCCCCAGCATTTT

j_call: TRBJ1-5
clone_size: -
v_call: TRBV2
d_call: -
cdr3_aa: CASSSDRIQPQHF
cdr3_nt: TGTGCCAGCAGCTCCGACAGGATACAGCCCCAGCATTTT

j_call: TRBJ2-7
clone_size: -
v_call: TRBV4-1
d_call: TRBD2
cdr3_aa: CASSQVGPGGSSYEQYF
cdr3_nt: TGCGCCAGCAGCCAAGTAGGCCCGGGGGGGAGCTCCTACGAGCAGTACTTC

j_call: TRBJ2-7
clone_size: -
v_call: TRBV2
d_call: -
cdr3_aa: CASILRGYEQYF
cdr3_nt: TGTGCCAGCATCCTTCGGGGCTACGAGCAGTACTTC

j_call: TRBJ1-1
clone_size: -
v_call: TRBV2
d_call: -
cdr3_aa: CASSEKRGWNTEAFF
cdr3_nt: TGTGCCAGCAGTGAAAAAAGGGGATGGAACACTGAAGCTTTCTTT

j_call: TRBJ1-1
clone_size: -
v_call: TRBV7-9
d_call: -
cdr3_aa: CASSFTGEAFF
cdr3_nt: TGTGCCAGCAGCTTCACAGGTGAAGCTTTCTTT

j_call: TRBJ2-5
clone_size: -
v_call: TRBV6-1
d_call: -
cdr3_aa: CASSEWGYQETQYF
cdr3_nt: TGTGCCAGCAGTGAATGGGGCTACCAAGAGACCCAGTACTTC

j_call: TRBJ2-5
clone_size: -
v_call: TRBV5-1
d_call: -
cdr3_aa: CASSLGQARETQYF
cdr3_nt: TGCGCCAGCAGCTTGGGACAGGCACGAGAGACCCAGTACTTC

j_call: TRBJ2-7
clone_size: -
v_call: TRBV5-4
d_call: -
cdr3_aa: CASSLAAGSSYEQYF
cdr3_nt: TGTGCCAGCAGCTTGGCCGCGGGTAGCTCCTACGAGCAGTACTTC

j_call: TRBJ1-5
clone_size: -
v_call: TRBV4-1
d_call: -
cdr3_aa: CASSRTADNQPQHF
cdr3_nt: TGCGCCAGCAGCCGGACAGCAGACAATCAGCCCCAGCATTTT

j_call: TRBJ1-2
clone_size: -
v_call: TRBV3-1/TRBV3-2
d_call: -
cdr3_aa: CASSRTAYGYTF
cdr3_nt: TGTGCCAGCAGTCGGACAGCCTATGGCTACACCTTC

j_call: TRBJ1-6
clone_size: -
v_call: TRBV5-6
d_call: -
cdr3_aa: CASSLVAGAASPLHF
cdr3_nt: TGTGCCAGCAGCTTGGTGGCGGGGGCGGCTTCACCCCTCCACTTT

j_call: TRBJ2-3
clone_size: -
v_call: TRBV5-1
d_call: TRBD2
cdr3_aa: CASSTPSGGTDTQYF
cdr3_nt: TGCGCCAGCAGCACCCCTAGCGGGGGGACAGATACGCAGTATTTT